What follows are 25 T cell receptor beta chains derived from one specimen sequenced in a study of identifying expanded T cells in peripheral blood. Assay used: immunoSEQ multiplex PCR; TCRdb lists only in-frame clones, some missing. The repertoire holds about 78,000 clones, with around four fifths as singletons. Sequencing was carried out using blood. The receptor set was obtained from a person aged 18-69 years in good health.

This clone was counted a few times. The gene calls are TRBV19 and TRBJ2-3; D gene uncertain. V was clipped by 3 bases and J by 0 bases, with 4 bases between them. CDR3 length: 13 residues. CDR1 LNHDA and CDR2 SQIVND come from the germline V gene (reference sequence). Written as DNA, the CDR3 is TGTGCCAGTAGTATCCCCAGCACAGATACGCAGTATTTT. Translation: CASSIPSTDTQYF.

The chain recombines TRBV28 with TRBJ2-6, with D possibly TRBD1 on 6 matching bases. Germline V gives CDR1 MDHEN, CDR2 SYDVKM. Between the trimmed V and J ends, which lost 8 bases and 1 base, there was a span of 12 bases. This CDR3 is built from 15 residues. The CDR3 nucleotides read TGTGCCAGCGACTGGGGGCGGTCTGGGGCCAACGTCCTGACTTTC. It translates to CASDWGRSGANVLTF.

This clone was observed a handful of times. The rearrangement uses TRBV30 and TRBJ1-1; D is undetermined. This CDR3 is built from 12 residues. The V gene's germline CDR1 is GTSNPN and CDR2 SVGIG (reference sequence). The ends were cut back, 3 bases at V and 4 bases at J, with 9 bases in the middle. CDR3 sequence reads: CAWRGWGTEAFF. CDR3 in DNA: TGTGCCTGGAGGGGGTGGGGCACTGAAGCTTTCTTT.

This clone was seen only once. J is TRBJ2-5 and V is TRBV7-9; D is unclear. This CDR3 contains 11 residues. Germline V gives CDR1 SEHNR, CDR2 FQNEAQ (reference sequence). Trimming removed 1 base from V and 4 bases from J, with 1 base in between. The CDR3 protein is CASSLVETQYF. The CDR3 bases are TGTGCCAGCAGCTTAGTAGAGACCCAGTACTTC. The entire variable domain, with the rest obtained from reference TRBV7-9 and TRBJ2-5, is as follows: DTGVSQNPRHKITKRGQNVTFRCDPISEHNRLYWYRQTLGQGPEFLTYFQNEAQLEKSRLLSDRFSAERPKGSFSTLEIQRTEQGDSAMYLCASSLVETQYFGPGTRLLVL.

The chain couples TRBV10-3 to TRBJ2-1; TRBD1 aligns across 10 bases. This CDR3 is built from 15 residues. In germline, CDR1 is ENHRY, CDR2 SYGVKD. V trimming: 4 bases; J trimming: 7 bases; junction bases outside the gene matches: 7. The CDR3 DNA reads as TGTGCCATCAGTGGCAGACAGGGGGCAGGTAATGAGCAGTTCTTC. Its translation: CAISGRQGAGNEQFF.

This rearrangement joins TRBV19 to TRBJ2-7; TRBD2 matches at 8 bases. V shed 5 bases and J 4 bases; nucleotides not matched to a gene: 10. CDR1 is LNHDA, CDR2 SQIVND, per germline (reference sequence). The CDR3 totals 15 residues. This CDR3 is CASSPEAGASYEQYF. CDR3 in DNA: TGTGCCAGTAGTCCAGAAGCGGGAGCATCGTACGAGCAGTACTTC.

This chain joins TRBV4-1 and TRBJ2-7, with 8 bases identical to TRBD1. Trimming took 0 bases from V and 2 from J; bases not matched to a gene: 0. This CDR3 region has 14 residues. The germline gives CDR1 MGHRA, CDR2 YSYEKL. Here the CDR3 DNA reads TGCGCCAGCAGCCAAGAACAGGGGGCCTACGAGCAGTACTTC. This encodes CASSQEQGAYEQYF.

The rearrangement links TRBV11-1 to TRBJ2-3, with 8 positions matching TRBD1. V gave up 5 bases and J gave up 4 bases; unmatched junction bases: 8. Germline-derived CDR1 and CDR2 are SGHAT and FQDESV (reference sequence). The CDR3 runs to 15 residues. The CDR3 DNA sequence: TGTGCCAGCAGCCCCCGGACAGGGCCGCCAGATACGCAGTATTTT. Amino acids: CASSPRTGPPDTQYF.

CDR3 region: CATRGPGDNSPLHF. The CDR3 DNA follows: TGTGCCACCCGTGGGCCCGGGGATAATTCACCCCTCCACTTT. This chain connects TRBV15 to TRBJ1-6, with no clear D. Trimming took 8 bases from V and 5 from J, leaving 13 bases between them. CDR1 LNHNV and CDR2 YYDKDF come from the germline V gene (reference sequence). The CDR3 spans 14 residues.

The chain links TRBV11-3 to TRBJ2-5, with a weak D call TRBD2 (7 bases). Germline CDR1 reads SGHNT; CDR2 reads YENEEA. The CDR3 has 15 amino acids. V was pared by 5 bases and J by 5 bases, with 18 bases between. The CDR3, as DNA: TGTGCCAGCAGCCCCGGAGGGGGAGCGGGGGAGACCCAGTACTTC. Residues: CASSPGGGAGETQYF.

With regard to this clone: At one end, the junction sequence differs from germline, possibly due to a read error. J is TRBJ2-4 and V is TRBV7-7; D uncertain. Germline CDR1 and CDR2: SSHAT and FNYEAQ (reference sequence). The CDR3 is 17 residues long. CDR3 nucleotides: TGTGCTAGCAGTTCATTACGGGCTCTCCCACATAGAAACATTCAGTACTTC. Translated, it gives CASSSLRALPHRNIQYF.

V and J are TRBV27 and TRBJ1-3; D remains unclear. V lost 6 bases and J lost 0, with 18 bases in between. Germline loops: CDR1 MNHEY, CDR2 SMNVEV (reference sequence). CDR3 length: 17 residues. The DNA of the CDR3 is TGTGCCAGCAGCCTGGATGCTCCTGATAGCTCTGGAAACACCATATATTTT. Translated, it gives CASSLDAPDSSGNTIYF.

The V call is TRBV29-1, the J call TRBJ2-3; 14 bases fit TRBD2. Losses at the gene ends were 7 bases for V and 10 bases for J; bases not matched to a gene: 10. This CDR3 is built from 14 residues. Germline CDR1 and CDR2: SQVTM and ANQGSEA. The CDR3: CSEIPGLAGAPQYF. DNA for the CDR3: TGCAGCGAGATACCGGGACTAGCGGGAGCTCCGCAGTATTTT.

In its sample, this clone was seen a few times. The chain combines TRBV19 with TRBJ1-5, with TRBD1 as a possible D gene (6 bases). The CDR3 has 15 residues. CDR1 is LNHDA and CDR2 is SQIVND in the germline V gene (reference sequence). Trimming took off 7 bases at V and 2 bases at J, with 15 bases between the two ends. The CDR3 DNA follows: TGTGCCAGTAACCCAGGGGCAAGAGGCAATCAGCCCCAGCATTTT. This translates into CASNPGARGNQPQHF.

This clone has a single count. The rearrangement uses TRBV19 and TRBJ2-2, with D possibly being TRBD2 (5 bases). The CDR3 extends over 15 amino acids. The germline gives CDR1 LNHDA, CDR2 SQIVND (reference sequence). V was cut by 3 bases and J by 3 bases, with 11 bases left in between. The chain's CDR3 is CASSMRGSDTGELFF. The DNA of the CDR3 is TGTGCCAGTAGTATGAGAGGGAGTGACACCGGGGAGCTGTTTTTT.

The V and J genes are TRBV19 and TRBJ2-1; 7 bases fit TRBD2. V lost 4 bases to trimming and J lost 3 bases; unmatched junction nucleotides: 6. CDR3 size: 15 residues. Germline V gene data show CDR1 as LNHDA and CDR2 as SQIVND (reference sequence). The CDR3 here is CASSRAGAGYNEQFF. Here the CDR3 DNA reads TGTGCCAGTAGTAGGGCGGGAGCCGGCTACAATGAGCAGTTCTTC. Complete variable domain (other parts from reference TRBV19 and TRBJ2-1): DGGITQSPKYLFRKEGQNVTLSCEQNLNHDAMYWYRQDPGQGLRLIYYSQIVNDFQKGDIAEGYSVSREKKESFPLTVTSAQKNPTAFYLCASSRAGAGYNEQFFGPGTRLTVL.

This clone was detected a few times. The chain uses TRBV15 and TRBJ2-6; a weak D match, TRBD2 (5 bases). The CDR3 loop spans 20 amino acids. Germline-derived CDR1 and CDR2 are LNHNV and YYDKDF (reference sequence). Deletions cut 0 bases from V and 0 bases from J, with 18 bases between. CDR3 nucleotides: TGTGCCACCAGCAGAGATTCCGAGGGCCGGCATAGCTCTGGGGCCAACGTCCTGACTTTC. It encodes CATSRDSEGRHSSGANVLTF.

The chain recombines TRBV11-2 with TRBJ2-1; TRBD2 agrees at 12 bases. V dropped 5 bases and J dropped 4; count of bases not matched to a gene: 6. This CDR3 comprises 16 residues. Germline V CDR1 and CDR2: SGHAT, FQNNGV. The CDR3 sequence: CASSLPGTSGYNEQFF. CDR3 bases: TGTGCCAGCAGCCTCCCCGGGACTAGCGGGTACAATGAGCAGTTCTTC. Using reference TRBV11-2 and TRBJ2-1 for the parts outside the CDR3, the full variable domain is EAGVAQSPRYKIIEKRQSVAFWCNPISGHATLYWYQQILGQGPKLLIQFQNNGVVDDSQLPKDRFSAERLKGVDSTLKIQPAKLEDSAVYLCASSLPGTSGYNEQFFGPGTRLTVL.

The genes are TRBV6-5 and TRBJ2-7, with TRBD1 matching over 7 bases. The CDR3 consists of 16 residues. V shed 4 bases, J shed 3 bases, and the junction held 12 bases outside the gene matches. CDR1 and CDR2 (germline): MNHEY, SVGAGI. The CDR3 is CASSSPSRAGGYEQYF. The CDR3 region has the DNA TGTGCCAGCAGTTCCCCTTCCAGGGCAGGGGGCTACGAGCAGTACTTC.

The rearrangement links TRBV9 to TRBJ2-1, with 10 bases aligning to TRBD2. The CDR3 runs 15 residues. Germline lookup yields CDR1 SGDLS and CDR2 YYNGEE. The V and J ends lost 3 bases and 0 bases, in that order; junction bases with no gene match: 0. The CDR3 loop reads CASSASGSSYNEQFF. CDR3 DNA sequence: TGTGCCAGCAGCGCTAGCGGGAGCTCCTACAATGAGCAGTTCTTC.

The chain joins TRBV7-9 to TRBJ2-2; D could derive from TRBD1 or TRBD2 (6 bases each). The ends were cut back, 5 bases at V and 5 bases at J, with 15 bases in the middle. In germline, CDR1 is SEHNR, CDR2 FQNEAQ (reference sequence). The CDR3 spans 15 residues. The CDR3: CASSPSPGATGELFF. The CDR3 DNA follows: TGTGCCAGCAGCCCCTCCCCGGGGGCAACCGGGGAGCTGTTTTTT.

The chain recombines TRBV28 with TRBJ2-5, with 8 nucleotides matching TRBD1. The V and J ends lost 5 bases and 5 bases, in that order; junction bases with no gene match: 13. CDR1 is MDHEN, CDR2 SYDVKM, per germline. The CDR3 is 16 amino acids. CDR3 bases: TGTGCCAGCAGTGAAATGACAGGGGCGCAAGGGGAGACCCAGTACTTC. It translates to CASSEMTGAQGETQYF.

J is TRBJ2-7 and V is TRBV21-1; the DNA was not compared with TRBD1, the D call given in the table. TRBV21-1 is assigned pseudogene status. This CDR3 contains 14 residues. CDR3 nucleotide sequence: TGTGCCAGCAGCAAACCCTTGGGCCCCTACGAGCAGTACTTC. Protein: CASSKPLGPYEQYF.

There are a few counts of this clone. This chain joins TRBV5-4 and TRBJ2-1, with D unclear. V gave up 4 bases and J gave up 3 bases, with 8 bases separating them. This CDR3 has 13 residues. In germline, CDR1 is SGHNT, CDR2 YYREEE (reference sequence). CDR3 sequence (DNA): TGTGCCAGCAGCCCCGGAGACTACAATGAGCAGTTCTTC. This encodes CASSPGDYNEQFF.

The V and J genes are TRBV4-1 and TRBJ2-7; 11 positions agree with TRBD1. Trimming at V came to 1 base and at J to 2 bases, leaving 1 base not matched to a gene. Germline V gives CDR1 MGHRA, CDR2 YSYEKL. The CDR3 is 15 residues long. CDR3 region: CASSQGDRGAYEQYF. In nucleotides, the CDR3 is TGCGCCAGCAGCCAAGGGGACAGGGGGGCCTACGAGCAGTACTTC.